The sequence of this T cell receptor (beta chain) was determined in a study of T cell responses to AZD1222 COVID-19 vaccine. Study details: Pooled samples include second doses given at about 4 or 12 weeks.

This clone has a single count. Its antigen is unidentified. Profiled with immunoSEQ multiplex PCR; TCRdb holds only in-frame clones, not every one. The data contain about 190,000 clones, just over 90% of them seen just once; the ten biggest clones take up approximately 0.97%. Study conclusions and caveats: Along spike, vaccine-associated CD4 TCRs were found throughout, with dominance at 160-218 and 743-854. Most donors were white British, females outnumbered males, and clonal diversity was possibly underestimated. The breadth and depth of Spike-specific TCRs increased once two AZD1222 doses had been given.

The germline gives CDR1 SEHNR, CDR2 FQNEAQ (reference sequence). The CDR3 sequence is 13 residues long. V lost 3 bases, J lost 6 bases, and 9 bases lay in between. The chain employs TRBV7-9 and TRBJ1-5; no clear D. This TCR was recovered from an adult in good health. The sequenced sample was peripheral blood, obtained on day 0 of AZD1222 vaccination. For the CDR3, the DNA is TGTGCCAGCAGCTTCGAGGGTAGTCAGCCCCAGCATTTT. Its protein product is CASSFEGSQPQHF.